Below, 11 T cell receptor beta chains from the same sample are listed, as sequenced in a study of T cells in Graves' hyperthyroidism and ophthalmopathy. The source material, RNA transcripts, was used to amplify TCR beta CDR3 regions. First-round RT-PCR with HTBI primers amplified the TCR CDR3 region. TCRdb passed the multiplex PCR reads through MiXCR, listing each CDR3 protein once. The profile covers some 490,000 distinct CDR3 sequences, with 15% to 20% appearing a single time and about 31% taken by the ten largest. Sequenced input: blood. Receptors originate from a woman aged 25 to 45 with Graves' ophthalmopathy.

This clonotype was seen a few times. The chain employs TRBV20-1 and TRBJ2-1; 8 positions agree with TRBD2. Germline V gives CDR1 DFQATT, CDR2 SNEGSKA (reference sequence). V shed 0 bases and J 3 bases; nucleotides not matched to a gene: 10. The CDR3 spans 17 residues. CDR3 nucleotide sequence: TGCAGTGCTAGAGATCCCCAGCGGGGGCTTTACTACAATGAGCAGTTCTTC. This sequence encodes CSARDPQRGLYYNEQFF.

This clonotype was recorded at least ten times. This chain links TRBV30 with TRBJ2-1, with D maybe TRBD2 (6 bases). Germline values: CDR1 GTSNPN, CDR2 SVGIG (reference sequence). The V and J ends lost 4 bases and 6 bases respectively, with 10 bases between them. The CDR3 runs 12 residues. The CDR3 bases are TGTGCCTGGAATGGGGGGAGCAATGAGCAGTTCTTC. Amino acid sequence: CAWNGGSNEQFF.

The rearrangement joins TRBV6-1 to TRBJ2-6; weak D call: TRBD1 (5 bases). Trimming cost V 4 bases and J 3 bases, with 10 bases left between them. This CDR3 has 15 amino acids. Germline CDR1 MNHNS, CDR2 SASEGT. The CDR3, as DNA: TGTGCCAGCAGTGGGACAACCTTTGGGGCCAACGTCCTGACTTTC. This encodes CASSGTTFGANVLTF.

This clonotype has ten or more counts. This chain uses TRBV30 with TRBJ2-1; 9 bases line up with TRBD2. Germline CDR1 and CDR2: GTSNPN and SVGIG (reference sequence). This CDR3 region has 16 residues. Losses at the gene ends were 4 bases for V and 4 bases for J; bases not matched to a gene: 11. This chain's CDR3 is CAWKPLAGVAYNEQFF. The CDR3 DNA sequence: TGTGCCTGGAAACCTTTAGCGGGAGTGGCATACAATGAGCAGTTCTTC.

There are many counts of this clonotype. V gene TRBV20-1 combines with J gene TRBJ2-7, with TRBD1 matching 7 bases. V shed 1 base and J 2 bases; nucleotides not matched to a gene: 5. CDR1 is DFQATT and CDR2 is SNEGSKA in the germline V gene (reference sequence). This CDR3 is 14 amino acids long. The CDR3 DNA follows: TGCAGTGCTAGAGGTAACAGGGGACCCTACGAGCAGTACTTC. This codes for CSARGNRGPYEQYF.

This clonotype has a count of ten or more. V is TRBV28 and J is TRBJ2-3; 9 bases match TRBD2. CDR1 and CDR2 (germline): MDHEN, SYDVKM. This CDR3 has 15 residues. The V gene end was trimmed by 1 base and the J gene end by 6 bases; junction bases not matched to a gene: 5. The CDR3 region is CASSLLASGTDTQYF. CDR3 in DNA: TGTGCCAGCAGTTTATTGGCTAGCGGGACCGATACGCAGTATTTT.

This clonotype was found many times. V is TRBV27 and J is TRBJ2-1, with 13 nucleotides matching TRBD2. The V segment lost 4 bases and the J segment 10 bases; nucleotides outside the gene matches: 10. Per germline, CDR1 MNHEY and CDR2 SMNVEV (reference sequence). The CDR3 is made up of 16 amino acids. For the CDR3, the DNA is TGTGCCAGCAGTTCACCCCGACTAGCGGGAGGTGAGGAGCAGTTCTTC. Translated: CASSSPRLAGGEEQFF.

This clonotype was found a few times. The chain employs TRBV28 and TRBJ1-2; 7 bases line up with TRBD1. Germline CDR1 and CDR2: MDHEN and SYDVKM. The CDR3 is made up of 14 amino acids. V lost 3 bases and J lost 6; bases outside the gene matches: 7. The CDR3 DNA sequence: TGTGCCAGCAGTTTCGAGGGGACAGAAGATGGCTACACCTTC. Translated, it gives CASSFEGTEDGYTF.

This clonotype showed up just a few times. The V call is TRBV5-8, the J call TRBJ1-1; 12 bases map to TRBD1. The CDR3 has 17 residues. Germline-derived CDR1 and CDR2 are SGHTS and YDEGEE. Germline trimming cut 4 bases from V and 0 bases from J; bases unmatched to any gene: 7. The chain's CDR3 is CASSGGQGAGMNTEAFF. The CDR3 DNA reads as TGTGCCAGCAGCGGGGGACAGGGGGCTGGAATGAACACTGAAGCTTTCTTT.

The chain couples TRBV7-2 to TRBJ2-5, with 9 positions matching TRBD2. The CDR3 length is 14 residues. Germline trimming cut 5 bases from V and 5 bases from J; bases unmatched to any gene: 6. The germline V gene encodes CDR1 SGHTA and CDR2 FQGNSA. This CDR3 reads CASSLLAGTETQYF. CDR3 sequence (DNA): TGTGCCAGCAGCCTCCTAGCGGGAACGGAGACCCAGTACTTC. Drawing the rest from reference TRBV7-2 and TRBJ2-5, the complete variable domain is GAGVSQSPSNKVTEKGKDVELRCDPISGHTALYWYRQSLGQGLEFLIYFQGNSAPDKSGLPSDRFSAERTGGSVSTLTIQRTQQEDSAVYLCASSLLAGTETQYFGPGTRLLVL.

This clonotype was detected ten times or more. The chain joins TRBV28 to TRBJ2-7; 7 bases map to TRBD1. Germline V gene data show CDR1 as MDHEN and CDR2 as SYDVKM. Unmatched junction bases numbered 11, after V lost 3 bases and J lost 3 bases. This CDR3 is 16 amino acids long. CDR3 region: CASSLRPGTVVYEQYF. The CDR3 DNA is TGTGCCAGCAGTTTGCGACCTGGGACAGTAGTCTACGAGCAGTACTTC.